Presented here are 26 T cell receptor beta chains from one specimen sequenced in a study of T cells in Graves' hyperthyroidism and ophthalmopathy. RNA transcripts were the template for amplifying TCR beta CDR3 regions. TCR CDR3 underwent first-round RT-PCR with the HTBI primer set. TCRdb analysed the multiplex PCR reads with MiXCR anew, one entry per CDR3 protein. The sample consists of a few hundred thousand distinct CDR3 sequences, roughly 45% of them appearing once. Specimen: peripheral blood or thyroid tissue (not recorded which). Receptor source: an adult woman with Graves' disease, either hyperthyroidism or ophthalmopathy (not recorded which).

Worth noting for this clonotype: A much larger clone lies a single base off, so this may be a read error. This chain uses TRBV10-3 with TRBJ2-7, with 11 bases matching TRBD2. V shed 4 bases and J 9 bases; nucleotides not matched to a gene: 5. Germline-derived CDR1 and CDR2 are ENHRY and SYGVKD. The CDR3 has 13 amino acids. CDR3: CAISATGTSGQYF. CDR3 in DNA: TGTGCCATCAGTGCAACCGGGACTAGCGGGCAGTACTTC.

The rearrangement links TRBV7-9 to TRBJ2-7; 7 nucleotides align to TRBD1. Germline CDR1 reads SEHNR; CDR2 reads FQNEAQ (reference sequence). V lost 6 bases, J lost 3 bases, and 8 bases stayed unmatched. The CDR3 covers 14 residues. The CDR3 sequence is CASSPTDRNYEQYF. The CDR3 DNA reads as TGTGCCAGCAGTCCAACGGACAGGAACTACGAGCAGTACTTC.

The chain links TRBV2 to TRBJ2-7; the D gene is possibly TRBD1 (5 bases). With 6 bases removed from V and 2 bases from J, the gap between germline ends came to 14 bases. Germline assignment: CDR1 SNHLY and CDR2 FYNNEI. The CDR3 loop spans 14 amino acids. This CDR3 is CASRRDQGAYEQYF. The CDR3 DNA reads as TGTGCCAGCAGGCGTGATCAGGGCGCCTACGAGCAGTACTTC.

This clonotype has more than one count but fewer than ten. This sequence joins TRBV11-2 and TRBJ2-7; D not resolved. Germline CDR1 SGHAT, CDR2 FQNNGV. The V gene lost 3 bases and the J gene lost 4 bases, with 10 bases spanning the gap. This CDR3 spans 13 amino acids. CDR3 loop: CASSLERIYEQYF. DNA for the CDR3: TGTGCCAGCAGCTTGGAACGAATATACGAGCAGTACTTC.

This clonotype was observed a few times. The rearrangement uses TRBV2 and TRBJ1-2, with a possible D match to TRBD1 (6 bases). There are 14 residues in the CDR3. V lost 2 bases and J 0 bases, leaving 7 bases between the germline ends. Germline lookup yields CDR1 SNHLY and CDR2 FYNNEI. This CDR3 is CASSESGANYGYTF. CDR3 coding DNA: TGTGCCAGCAGTGAATCAGGGGCTAACTATGGCTACACCTTC.

The chain recombines TRBV10-3 with TRBJ1-5, with a weak D call TRBD1 (6 bases). Germline assignment: CDR1 ENHRY and CDR2 SYGVKD. This CDR3 is 16 amino acids long. V dropped 0 bases and J dropped 6 bases, with 15 bases sitting between them. The CDR3 DNA reads TGTGCCATCAGTGAGTCGAGGGGGGGCGCGGGTCAGCCCCAGCATTTT. Amino acid sequence: CAISESRGGAGQPQHF.

This clonotype was observed a few times. The gene calls are TRBV6-6 and TRBJ1-5, with TRBD1 matching 8 bases. The CDR3 extends over 15 amino acids. The junction had 7 bases not matched to a gene; V was cut back by 4 bases and J by 5 bases. Germline CDR1 is MNHNY and CDR2 is SVGAGI (reference sequence). The CDR3 DNA sequence: TGTGCCAGCAGTTTTGAGGACAGGGACCATCAGCCCCAGCATTTT. This gives the protein CASSFEDRDHQPQHF.

The rearrangement uses TRBV7-8 and TRBJ1-4; TRBD1 is a possible D gene (6 bases). The V gene lost 5 bases and the J gene lost 12 bases, with 22 bases spanning the gap. The CDR3 runs 15 residues. Germline CDR1 SGHVS, CDR2 FQNEAQ. In DNA form, the CDR3 reads TGTGCCAGCAGCCCGCTAAGCCAAGGGGGAGGTGAACTGTTTTTT. This codes for CASSPLSQGGGELFF.

This clonotype occurred a few times. The chain carries TRBV9 and TRBJ1-5; 7 bases match TRBD1. Germline V gene lookup returns CDR1 SGDLS and CDR2 YYNGEE. J lost 5 bases, V lost 4 bases, and 6 bases had no gene match. The CDR3 runs to 14 residues. This CDR3 reads CASSQGQRDQPQHF. The CDR3 coding sequence is TGTGCCAGCAGCCAGGGACAGCGGGATCAGCCCCAGCATTTT.

This clonotype was seen many times. This rearrangement joins TRBV7-8 to TRBJ2-7, with D uncertain. The CDR3 sequence is 13 residues long. Trimming took off 6 bases at V and 4 bases at J, with 13 bases between the two ends. Germline lookup yields CDR1 SGHVS and CDR2 FQNEAQ. The CDR3 DNA reads TGTGCCAGCAGAGACCTCGCCGGTTACGAGCAGTACTTC. Its protein product is CASRDLAGYEQYF.

The CDR3 nucleotides read TGTGCCAGCATGAGAGACAGAGGGCCCGCTTGGGAGCTGTTTTTT. Protein: CASMRDRGPAWELFF. The V call is TRBV2, the J call TRBJ2-2, with D possibly called TRBD1 or TRBD2 (5 bases each). V lost 7 bases and J 9 bases, leaving 21 bases between the germline ends. Germline CDR1 SNHLY, CDR2 FYNNEI. There are 15 residues in the CDR3.

The chain employs TRBV6-1 and TRBJ1-2, with D possibly being TRBD1 (6 bases). The V gene lost 6 bases and the J gene lost 3 bases, with 20 bases spanning the gap. The length of the CDR3 is 16 residues. CDR1 and CDR2 from the germline V gene are MNHNS and SASEGT. The CDR3 here is CASRRMQGKRDYGYTF. The CDR3 DNA reads as TGTGCCAGCAGGCGGATGCAGGGGAAGCGGGACTATGGCTACACCTTC.

The chain uses TRBV7-9 and TRBJ2-5; D is undetermined. CDR3 size: 15 residues. Germline values: CDR1 SEHNR, CDR2 FQNEAQ (reference sequence). Deletions cut 5 bases from V and 2 bases from J, with 15 bases between. For the CDR3, the DNA is TGTGCCAGCAGCCTCGGCTCCAAAACGCAAGAGACCCAGTACTTC. Amino acid sequence: CASSLGSKTQETQYF.

For this clonotype: This may be a read error: a much more frequent sequence differs by one nucleotide. The genes are TRBV4-1 and TRBJ1-6, with 8 positions matching TRBD1. The CDR3 has 16 amino acids. Unmatched junction bases numbered 8, after V lost 1 base and J lost 9 bases. CDR1 is MGHRA, CDR2 YSYEKL, per germline. CDR3 in amino acids: CASSQGDRGSGSPLHF. The CDR3 nucleotides are TGCGCCAGCAGCCAAGGTGACAGGGGTTCTGGTTCACCCCTCCACTTT.

This clonotype appeared a few times. The V and J genes are TRBV10-3 and TRBJ2-2; the D is unclear. Germline V gene data show CDR1 as ENHRY and CDR2 as SYGVKD. CDR3 size: 14 residues. Trimming pared 2 bases from V and 1 base from J, leaving 5 bases between. In nucleotides, the CDR3 is TGTGCCATCAGTGAGGGGCGGAACACCGGGGAGCTGTTTTTT. Protein: CAISEGRNTGELFF.

This chain connects TRBV6-5 to TRBJ1-5; a possible D gene is TRBD1 (5 bases). Germline V CDR1 and CDR2: MNHEY, SVGAGI. This CDR3 comprises 14 residues. V lost 0 bases to trimming and J lost 11 bases, with 14 bases between them. The DNA of the CDR3 is TGTGCCAGCAGTTACTCCACAGGAGGGGAGACCCAGCATTTT. This encodes CASSYSTGGETQHF.

This chain uses TRBV20-1 with TRBJ2-5; TRBD1 matches 8 bases. CDR3 length: 18 amino acids. V shed 5 bases and J 0 bases; nucleotides not matched to a gene: 17. The germline V gene has CDR1 DFQATT and CDR2 SNEGSKA (reference sequence). CDR3 in amino acids: CSAYTRDTGQEYQETQYF. The CDR3 DNA reads TGCAGTGCTTATACCCGGGACACGGGACAGGAGTACCAAGAGACCCAGTACTTC.

The CDR3 sequence: CASSPRDRLGEKLFF. CDR3 DNA: TGTGCCAGCAGCCCCCGGGACAGGCTAGGTGAAAAACTGTTTTTT. J is TRBJ1-4 and V is TRBV7-9; TRBD1 agrees at 8 bases. With 5 bases clipped from V and 7 bases from J, the junction kept 9 bases outside the gene matches. CDR3 length: 15 amino acids. Per the germline V gene, CDR1 is SEHNR and CDR2 is FQNEAQ (reference sequence).

This clonotype is a singleton in its sample. V gene TRBV20-1 combines with J gene TRBJ1-2; D unclear. Germline V gives CDR1 DFQATT, CDR2 SNEGSKA (reference sequence). The CDR3 has 15 residues. V lost 0 bases and J lost 8, with 19 bases in between. The CDR3 DNA sequence: TGCAGTGCTAGAGATGCTCAGGTTCGGGGTAAGGGCTACACCTTC. Its translation is CSARDAQVRGKGYTF.

This clonotype was counted ten times or more. This chain uses TRBV12-3 or TRBV12-4 with TRBJ2-5; D assignment may be TRBD1 or TRBD2 (5 bases each). Trimming shortened V by 0 bases and J by 5 bases, and 10 bases separated the two germline ends. The CDR3 extends over 14 amino acids. CDR3 protein: CASSLAGAGETQYF. In nucleotides, the CDR3 is TGTGCCAGCAGTTTAGCGGGAGCAGGGGAGACCCAGTACTTC.

This clonotype was recorded at least ten times. The gene calls are TRBV5-1 and TRBJ2-2; 7 bases are shared with TRBD1. After removal of 4 bases from V and 2 bases from J, the junction contained 2 bases not matched to a gene. Germline CDR1 is SGHRS and CDR2 is YFSETQ. The CDR3 runs to 14 residues. The CDR3 DNA reads TGCGCCAGCAGCCCAGGGGGAAACACCGGGGAGCTGTTTTTT. It yields the protein CASSPGGNTGELFF.

There are many counts of this clonotype. This chain joins TRBV14 and TRBJ1-4; weak D call: TRBD1 (5 bases). Germline V gene lookup returns CDR1 SGHDN and CDR2 FVKESK. Trimming stripped 7 bases from V and 4 bases from J, with 19 bases between. The CDR3 consists of 16 residues. The CDR3 loop is CASTLDWGRFNEKLFF. CDR3 nucleotide sequence: TGTGCCAGCACCTTGGATTGGGGCAGGTTTAATGAAAAACTGTTTTTT.

Remarks on this clonotype: This clone may be a read error of a much larger clone one base away. The chain uses TRBV10-3 and TRBJ1-2; D gene ambiguous. With 3 bases removed from V and 4 bases from J, the gap between germline ends came to 15 bases. Germline V lookup: CDR1 ENHRY, CDR2 SYGVKD. The CDR3 runs to 15 residues. CDR3 amino acids: CAISERAIIGYGYTF. The DNA for the CDR3 is TGTGCCATCAGTGAACGAGCTATCATAGGCTATGGCTACACCTTC.

This clonotype has just a few counts. This chain uses TRBV20-1 with TRBJ1-4, with D tentatively TRBD1 (6 bases). Germline V gene data show CDR1 as DFQATT and CDR2 as SNEGSKA (reference sequence). Trimming removed 6 bases from V and 8 bases from J, with 19 bases in between. The CDR3 is 14 amino acids. The CDR3, as DNA: TGCAGTGCACAGGACAGAGCTGCTTCGGAAAAACTGTTTTTT. It yields the protein CSAQDRAASEKLFF.

The V call is TRBV2, the J call TRBJ2-5, with D possibly TRBD2 on 5 matching bases. The CDR3 runs to 14 residues. Germline CDR1 and CDR2: SNHLY and FYNNEI. The germline V and J ends were trimmed by 5 bases and 4 bases, with 14 bases remaining between them. The CDR3 coding sequence is TGTGCCAGCAGTTTGCGAGCCCGGGGAGAGACCCAGTACTTC. Translating gives CASSLRARGETQYF.

This clonotype was observed a handful of times. This chain links TRBV16 with TRBJ1-1, with TRBD1 matching 7 bases. V shed 4 bases, J shed 4 bases, and the junction held 6 bases outside the gene matches. CDR3 size: 14 residues. CDR1 KGHSY and CDR2 FQNENV come from the germline V gene. CDR3 in amino acids: CASSRRTGGTEAFF. The CDR3 DNA follows: TGTGCCAGCAGCCGAAGGACAGGAGGCACTGAAGCTTTCTTT.